A single sample is the source of the 25 T cell receptor beta chains below, sequenced in a study of shared T cell receptors in the human thymus. TCRdb's table, derived via immunoSEQ multiplex PCR, lists solely in-frame clones and lacks some. This table has hundreds of thousands of clones, around 89% appearing once. This same sample was also taken into another study, of human thymus T cells.

The source material was thymocytes. The receptor set was obtained from a boy less than two years old with a congenital heart defect.

The rearrangement links TRBV12-5 to TRBJ1-1, with D possibly TRBD1 on 6 matching bases. The CDR3 runs 19 residues. Germline-derived CDR1 and CDR2 are LGHNT and FRNRAP. V dropped 0 bases and J dropped 0 bases, with 20 bases sitting between them. DNA of the CDR3: TGTGCTAGTGGTTTGGTACCCCCCCAGACAGGTACCATGAACACTGAAGCTTTCTTT. Translated, it gives CASGLVPPQTGTMNTEAFF.

A single count supports this clone. The rearrangement joins TRBV5-1 to TRBJ2-1, with TRBD2 matching over 8 bases. Germline V gives CDR1 SGHRS, CDR2 YFSETQ. The ends lost 3 bases at V and 3 bases at J; junction bases unmatched: 11. The CDR3 length is 17 residues. The CDR3 DNA follows: TGCGCCAGCAGCTGCGCCGCCGGGACTAGGGGCTACAATGAGCAGTTCTTC. This codes for CASSCAAGTRGYNEQFF.

The V and J genes are TRBV4-1 and TRBJ2-1; TRBD2 aligns across 7 bases. Trimming cost V 1 base and J 7 bases; bases outside gene matches: 4. Germline CDR1 and CDR2: MGHRA and YSYEKL. This CDR3 has 14 residues. CDR3 sequence (DNA): TGCGCCAGCAGCCAAGGGGCGGGAGCGAATGAGCAGTTCTTC. Encoded protein: CASSQGAGANEQFF.

J is TRBJ2-7 and V is TRBV6-4, with unresolved D. The germline V gene has CDR1 MRHNA and CDR2 SNTAGT. The V end lost 10 bases, the J end lost 3 bases, and 4 bases lay between the germline ends. CDR3 length: 9 residues. The CDR3 protein is CATHYEQYF. The CDR3 DNA follows: TGTGCCACCCACTACGAGCAGTACTTC.

The chain is built from TRBV14 and TRBJ2-2; 8 bases fit TRBD2. The CDR3 has 19 amino acids. The trim removed 1 base at V and 4 bases at J, leaving 14 bases unmatched. CDR1 and CDR2 (germline): SGHDN, FVKESK. This CDR3 is CASSQASLREGPSTGELFF. The CDR3 DNA follows: TGTGCCAGCAGCCAAGCTTCCCTACGGGAGGGCCCTAGCACCGGGGAGCTGTTTTTT.

J is TRBJ1-2 and V is TRBV5-5, with unresolved D. Trimming pared 1 base from V and 3 bases from J, leaving 10 bases between. Germline V gene lookup returns CDR1 SGHKS and CDR2 YYEKEE (reference sequence). This CDR3 has 14 amino acids. CDR3 protein: CASSLTVRYYGYTF. The CDR3 DNA follows: TGTGCCAGCAGCTTGACAGTGCGCTACTATGGCTACACCTTC.

The chain has TRBV5-6 and TRBJ2-3, with 7 bases matching TRBD2. This CDR3 spans 15 amino acids. Germline V gene sequence: CDR1 SGHDT, CDR2 YYEEEE. Trimming took 0 bases from V and 8 from J; bases not matched to a gene: 9. CDR3 in DNA: TGTGCCAGCAGCTTGGCGGCTAGCGGCGGCCCTACGCAGTATTTT. It is translated as CASSLAASGGPTQYF.

The V and J genes are TRBV6-5 and TRBJ1-5; D unclear. Trimming pared 6 bases from V and 3 bases from J, leaving 12 bases between. Germline V gene data show CDR1 as MNHEY and CDR2 as SVGAGI. CDR3 length: 14 residues. The CDR3 loop reads CASSRGRHNQPQHF. The CDR3, as DNA: TGTGCCAGCAGCCGCGGGAGACACAATCAGCCCCAGCATTTT.

This clone was detected only once. The chain links TRBV7-8 to TRBJ2-1; TRBD1 agrees at 9 bases. The CDR3 extends over 18 amino acids. V lost 1 base to trimming and J lost 5 bases; unmatched junction nucleotides: 12. Germline CDR1 reads SGHVS; CDR2 reads FQNEAQ. The CDR3 protein is CASSLDETGQGYHNEQFF. DNA for the CDR3: TGTGCCAGCAGCTTAGACGAGACGGGACAGGGTTACCACAATGAGCAGTTCTTC.

The V call is TRBV1, the J call TRBJ2-7; no check of the table's D call, TRBD2, against the DNA was made. TRBV1 is described as a pseudogene. This CDR3 has 14 amino acids. The CDR3 sequence is CTRGPRLAVYEQYF. The DNA for the CDR3 is TGCACCCGAGGCCCAAGACTAGCAGTTTACGAGCAGTACTTC.

The chain employs TRBV25-1 and TRBJ2-7; 7 bases fit TRBD2. The J segment lost 1 base and the V segment lost 5 bases, leaving 14 bases of the junction unmatched. The germline gives CDR1 MGHDK, CDR2 SYGVNS. This CDR3 is 17 amino acids long. CDR3 sequence (DNA): TGTGCCAGCAGTAGCCCTCCGAGCGGGGACGCTTCCTACGAGCAGTACTTC. Translated, it gives CASSSPPSGDASYEQYF.

The chain links TRBV29-1 to TRBJ1-2; a weak D match, TRBD1 (5 bases). This CDR3 spans 13 amino acids. V gave up 6 bases and J gave up 10 bases, with 21 bases separating them. Looked up from germline, CDR1 is SQVTM and CDR2 is ANQGSEA. As DNA, the CDR3 is TGCAGCGTATGGACACATTTACCCGAGTACTACACCTTC. Its protein is CSVWTHLPEYYTF.

V is TRBV5-6 and J is TRBJ1-5; tentative D call: TRBD1 (6 bases). Trimming pared 4 bases from V and 2 bases from J, leaving 16 bases between. The CDR3 covers 16 residues. Germline V gives CDR1 SGHDT, CDR2 YYEEEE. The CDR3 DNA reads as TGTGCCAGCAGCCGCTACAGGGAGGGAGGCAATCAGCCCCAGCATTTT. Translation: CASSRYREGGNQPQHF.

This clone was seen once. The gene calls are TRBV2 and TRBJ2-1; 10 bases are shared with TRBD1. V dropped 8 bases and J dropped 6; count of bases not matched to a gene: 10. The CDR3 runs 15 residues. The V gene's germline CDR1 is SNHLY and CDR2 FYNNEI. In DNA form, the CDR3 reads TGTGCCAGCCAAGACAGGGACAGGGGCTCCAATGAGCAGTTCTTC. This translates into CASQDRDRGSNEQFF.

Points on this clone: Other DNA sequences in this sample translate to the same CDR3. The chain carries TRBV29-1 and TRBJ2-2; 8 bases align to TRBD1. The length of the CDR3 is 13 residues. CDR1 and CDR2 (germline): SQVTM, ANQGSEA. V shed 6 bases and J 5 bases; nucleotides not matched to a gene: 5. CDR3 bases: TGCAGCGTGAGACAGGGGAATACCGGGGAGCTGTTTTTT. The encoded protein is CSVRQGNTGELFF.

CDR3 loop: CASSSPGGNSTDTQYF. The CDR3 region has the DNA TGTGCCAGCAGCTCACCGGGCGGGAATTCCACAGATACGCAGTATTTT. The V call is TRBV5-4, the J call TRBJ2-3, with D possibly TRBD2 on 6 matching bases. Trimming stripped 3 bases from V and 2 bases from J, with 16 bases between. Germline V gives CDR1 SGHNT, CDR2 YYREEE (reference sequence). This CDR3 has 16 amino acids.

The rearrangement joins TRBV7-9 to TRBJ2-3; D not resolved. Germline CDR1 reads SEHNR; CDR2 reads FQNEAQ (reference sequence). The CDR3 is 13 residues long. V gave up 0 bases and J gave up 6 bases, with 7 bases separating them. CDR3 DNA sequence: TGTGCCAGCAGCTTAGCGAGTTGGGATACGCAGTATTTT. Its translation is CASSLASWDTQYF. The full variable domain, rest sourced from reference TRBV7-9 and TRBJ2-3, is DTGVSQNPRHKITKRGQNVTFRCDPISEHNRLYWYRQTLGQGPEFLTYFQNEAQLEKSRLLSDRFSAERPKGSFSTLEIQRTEQGDSAMYLCASSLASWDTQYFGPGTRLTVL.

This clone was seen just once. V gene TRBV29-1 combines with J gene TRBJ2-1, with TRBD2 as a possible D gene (6 bases). Trimming took off 3 bases at V and 0 bases at J, with 12 bases between the two ends. This CDR3 region has 15 residues. CDR1 SQVTM and CDR2 ANQGSEA come from the germline V gene. The CDR3 DNA is TGCAGCGTTGAGGGAGGCCCGAGCTCCTACAATGAGCAGTTCTTC. It yields the protein CSVEGGPSSYNEQFF.

The chain carries TRBV27 and TRBJ1-1; D might be TRBD1 (6 bases). Per the germline V gene, CDR1 is MNHEY and CDR2 is SMNVEV (reference sequence). Trimming shortened V by 5 bases and J by 0 bases, and 10 bases separated the two germline ends. The CDR3 spans 14 residues. CDR3 in amino acids: CASSPGTLNTEAFF. The CDR3 DNA follows: TGTGCCAGCAGTCCGGGGACATTGAACACTGAAGCTTTCTTT.

The rearrangement joins TRBV4-2 to TRBJ2-7; 11 nucleotides line up with TRBD2. The CDR3 loop spans 18 amino acids. CDR1 is LGHNA and CDR2 is YNFKEQ in the germline V gene. J was trimmed by 0 bases and V by 1 base; bases with no gene match: 8. CDR3 loop: CASSQVPSGRSLSYEQYF. CDR3 bases: TGTGCCAGCAGCCAAGTTCCTAGCGGGAGGTCCCTCTCCTACGAGCAGTACTTC.

V is TRBV4-1 and J is TRBJ1-2; no clear D. The V end lost 0 bases, the J end lost 5 bases, and 10 bases lay between the germline ends. Germline CDR1 is MGHRA and CDR2 is YSYEKL. CDR3 size: 14 residues. For the CDR3, the DNA is TGCGCCAGCAGCCAAGATCAGGCAGCTTATGGCTACACCTTC. It yields the protein CASSQDQAAYGYTF.

The V gene is TRBV15, the J gene TRBJ2-1; TRBD2 aligns across 9 bases. Germline V gives CDR1 LNHNV, CDR2 YYDKDF (reference sequence). V lost 4 bases to trimming and J lost 8 bases; unmatched junction nucleotides: 18. The length of the CDR3 is 18 residues. CDR3 DNA: TGTGCCACCAGCACCGGGAGGCGGGAGGGCGGCGGATGGGATGAGCAGTTCTTC. Translating gives CATSTGRREGGGWDEQFF.

This clone has just a few counts. The chain couples TRBV19 to TRBJ2-5, with a possible D match to TRBD1 (6 bases). Trimming removed 3 bases at V and 5 bases at J, with 10 bases between. This CDR3 has 13 amino acids. Germline V gene lookup returns CDR1 LNHDA and CDR2 SQIVND (reference sequence). The CDR3 region is CASSMGQGETQYF. The CDR3 bases are TGTGCCAGTAGTATGGGCCAGGGGGAGACCCAGTACTTC.

The J gene is TRBJ2-7, the V gene TRBV27; the D gene is possibly TRBD1 (5 bases). Trimming shortened V by 6 bases and J by 4 bases, and 16 bases separated the two germline ends. CDR1 and CDR2 (germline): MNHEY, SMNVEV (reference sequence). The CDR3 has 14 amino acids. The CDR3 nucleotides read TGTGCCAGCAGCCCGACAGCCCGCTCTTACGAGCAGTACTTC. Protein: CASSPTARSYEQYF.

This clone appeared once. The rearrangement joins TRBV14 to TRBJ1-4; D gene uncertain. The CDR3 length is 14 residues. The germline V and J ends were trimmed by 4 bases and 7 bases, with 13 bases remaining between them. CDR1 is SGHDN and CDR2 is FVKESK in the germline V gene. DNA for the CDR3: TGTGCCAGCAGCCCCTCCACGGTCGGTGAAAAACTGTTTTTT. Residues: CASSPSTVGEKLFF.